Sequencing of this T cell receptor (beta chain) was carried out in a study of prognosis after radiotherapy for stage I lung cancer. Study as a whole: Stage I non-small cell lung cancer patients, who were enrolled in Nanjing, China, joined the cohort between early 2018 and January 2019. Distant metastases developed in a few patients after radiotherapy (median 7 months); 15 showed no significant progression.

There are many counts of this clonotype. Genomic DNA served as the source from which two-round multiplex PCR generated TCR beta CDR3 amplicons. First-round PCR used primers specific to each TRBV and TRBJ gene. TCRdb passed the multiplex PCR reads through MiXCR, listing each CDR3 protein once. The data show 30,000 or so distinct CDR3 sequences, around 43% seen once. The CDR3 length is 16 residues. J lost 4 bases, V lost 6 bases, and 5 bases had no gene match. CDR1 is MNHNS and CDR2 is SASEGT in the germline V gene. Source: PBMCs, taken before or after stereotactic body radiation therapy (not recorded which). J is TRBJ2-3 and V is TRBV6-1, with 15 nucleotides matching TRBD2. This clonotype was sampled from a donor of 50 years or more with non-small cell lung cancer. CDR3 loop: CASRGLAGGKADTQYF. The CDR3 coding sequence is TGTGCCAGCAGAGGACTAGCGGGGGGGAAGGCAGATACGCAGTATTTT.